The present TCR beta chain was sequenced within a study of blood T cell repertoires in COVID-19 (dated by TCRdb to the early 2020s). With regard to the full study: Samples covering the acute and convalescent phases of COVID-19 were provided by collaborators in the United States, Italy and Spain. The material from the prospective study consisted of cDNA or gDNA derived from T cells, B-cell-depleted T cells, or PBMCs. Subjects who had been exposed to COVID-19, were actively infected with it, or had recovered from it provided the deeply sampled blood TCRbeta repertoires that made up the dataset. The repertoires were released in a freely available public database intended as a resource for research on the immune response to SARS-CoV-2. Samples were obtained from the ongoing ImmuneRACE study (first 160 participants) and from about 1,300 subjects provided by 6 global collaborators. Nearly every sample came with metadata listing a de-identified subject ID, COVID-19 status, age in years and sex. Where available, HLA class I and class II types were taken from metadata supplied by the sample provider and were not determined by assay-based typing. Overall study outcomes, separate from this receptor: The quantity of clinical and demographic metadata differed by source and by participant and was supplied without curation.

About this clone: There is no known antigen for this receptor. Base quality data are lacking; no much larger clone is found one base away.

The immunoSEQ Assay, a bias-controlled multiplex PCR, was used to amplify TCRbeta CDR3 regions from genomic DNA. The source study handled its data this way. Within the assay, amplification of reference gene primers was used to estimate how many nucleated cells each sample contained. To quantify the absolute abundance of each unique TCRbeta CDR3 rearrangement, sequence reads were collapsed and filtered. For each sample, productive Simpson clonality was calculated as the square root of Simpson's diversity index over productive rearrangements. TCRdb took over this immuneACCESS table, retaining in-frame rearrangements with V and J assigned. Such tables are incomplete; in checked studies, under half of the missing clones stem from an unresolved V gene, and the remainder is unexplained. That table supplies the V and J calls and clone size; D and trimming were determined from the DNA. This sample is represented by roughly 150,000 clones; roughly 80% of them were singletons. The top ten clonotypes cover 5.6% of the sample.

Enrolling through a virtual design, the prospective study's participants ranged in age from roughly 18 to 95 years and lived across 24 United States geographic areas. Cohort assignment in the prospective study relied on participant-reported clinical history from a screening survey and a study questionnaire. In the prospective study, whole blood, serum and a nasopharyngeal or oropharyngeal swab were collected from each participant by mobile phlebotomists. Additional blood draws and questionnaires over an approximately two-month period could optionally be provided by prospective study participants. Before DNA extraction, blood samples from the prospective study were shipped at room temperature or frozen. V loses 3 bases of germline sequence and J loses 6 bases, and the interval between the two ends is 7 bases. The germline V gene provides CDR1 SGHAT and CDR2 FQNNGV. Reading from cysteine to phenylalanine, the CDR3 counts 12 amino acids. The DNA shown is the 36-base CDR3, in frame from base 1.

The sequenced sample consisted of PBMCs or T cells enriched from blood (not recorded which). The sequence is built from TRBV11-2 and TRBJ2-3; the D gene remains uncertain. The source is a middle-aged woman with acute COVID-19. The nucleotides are TGTGCCAGCAGCTTTGGGCCGGATACGCAGTATTTT. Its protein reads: CASSFGPDTQYF.